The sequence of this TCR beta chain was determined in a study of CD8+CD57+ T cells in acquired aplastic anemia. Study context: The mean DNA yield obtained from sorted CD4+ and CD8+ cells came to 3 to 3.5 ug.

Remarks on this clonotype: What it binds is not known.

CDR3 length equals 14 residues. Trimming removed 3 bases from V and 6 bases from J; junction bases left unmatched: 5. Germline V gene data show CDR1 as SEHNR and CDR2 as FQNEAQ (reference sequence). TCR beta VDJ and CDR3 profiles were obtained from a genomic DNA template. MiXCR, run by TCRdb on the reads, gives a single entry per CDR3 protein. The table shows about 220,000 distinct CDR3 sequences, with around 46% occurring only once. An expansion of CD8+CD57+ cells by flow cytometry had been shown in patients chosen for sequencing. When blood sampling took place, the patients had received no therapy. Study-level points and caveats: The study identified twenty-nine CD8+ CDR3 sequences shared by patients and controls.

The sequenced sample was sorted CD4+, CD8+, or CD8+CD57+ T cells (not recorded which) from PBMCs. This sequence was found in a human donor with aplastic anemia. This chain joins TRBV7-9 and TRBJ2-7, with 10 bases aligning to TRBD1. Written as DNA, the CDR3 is TGTGCCAGCAGCTTCGGGACAGGGGTTTCCGAGCAGTACTTC. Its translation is CASSFGTGVSEQYF. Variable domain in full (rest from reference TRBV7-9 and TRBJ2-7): DTGVSQNPRHKITKRGQNVTFRCDPISEHNRLYWYRQTLGQGPEFLTYFQNEAQLEKSRLLSDRFSAERPKGSFSTLEIQRTEQGDSAMYLCASSFGTGVSEQYFGPGTRLTVT.